Shown below are 10 T cell receptor beta chains from a single sample sequenced in a study of identical twins. One entry per CDR3 protein results from TCRdb running MiXCR on the 5' RACE reads. The sample has around 500,000 distinct CDR3 sequences, around 14% seen once. The same sample was also used in a study of yellow fever vaccine responses in identical twins.

The material sequenced was CD4+ T cells sorted from blood. The source of these receptors is a woman between 18 and 30 years old in good health.

The chain links TRBV12-3 or TRBV12-4 to TRBJ1-1; tentatively, D is TRBD1 (5 bases). The ends were cut back, 4 bases at V and 4 bases at J, with 16 bases in the middle. This CDR3 contains 15 residues. The CDR3 protein is CASSSGPYDSTEAFF. DNA of the CDR3: TGTGCCAGCAGTTCAGGCCCCTACGACAGCACTGAAGCTTTCTTT.

Ten or more counts support this clonotype. V and J are TRBV7-2 and TRBJ2-3, with 10 bases aligning to TRBD2. Germline assignment: CDR1 SGHTA and CDR2 FQGNSA. The CDR3 length is 16 residues. With 3 bases clipped from V and 3 bases from J, the junction kept 6 bases outside the gene matches. As DNA, the CDR3 is TGTGCCAGCAGCTTCGGAACGGGACTAGCGACAGATACGCAGTATTTT. It codes for CASSFGTGLATDTQYF.

The table lists this clonotype with a few counts. The chain links TRBV18 to TRBJ2-2; maybe TRBD1 (5 bases). Per the germline V gene, CDR1 is KGHSH and CDR2 is LQKENI. The CDR3 is 15 residues long. Trimming shortened V by 0 bases and J by 3 bases, and 8 bases separated the two germline ends. The DNA for the CDR3 is TGTGCCAGCTCACCACCGCAGGGCTACACCGGGGAGCTGTTTTTT. Translating it yields CASSPPQGYTGELFF.

This clonotype was detected only a few times. This sequence joins TRBV2 and TRBJ2-5, with D unclear. Trimming stripped 0 bases from V and 7 bases from J, with 9 bases between. The CDR3 has 13 residues. The germline V gene has CDR1 SNHLY and CDR2 FYNNEI. The CDR3 protein is CASSEARLVTQYF. The CDR3 bases are TGTGCCAGCAGTGAAGCGAGGCTTGTGACCCAGTACTTC.

This clonotype occurred many times. V gene TRBV28 combines with J gene TRBJ1-1; D is unclear. There are 14 residues in the CDR3. The germline gives CDR1 MDHEN, CDR2 SYDVKM. Trimming removed 8 bases from V and 0 bases from J, with 13 bases in between. The CDR3 DNA reads as TGTGCCAGCGAGTCAGGTCCCCTGAACACTGAAGCTTTCTTT. It yields the protein CASESGPLNTEAFF.

This clonotype occurred many times. The V call is TRBV28, the J call TRBJ2-4; TRBD2 matches at 7 bases. Losses at the gene ends were 2 bases for V and 1 base for J; bases not matched to a gene: 11. The CDR3 is made up of 18 amino acids. The germline V gene encodes CDR1 MDHEN and CDR2 SYDVKM. Written as DNA, the CDR3 is TGTGCCAGCAGTTTACGGGGGGTTAGTTCCCTGGCCAAAAACATTCAGTACTTC. As protein: CASSLRGVSSLAKNIQYF.

The chain couples TRBV24-1 to TRBJ2-7; weak D call: TRBD1 (5 bases). V gave up 6 bases and J gave up 1 base, with 18 bases separating them. This CDR3 is built from 16 residues. The germline CDR1 and CDR2 sequences are KGHDR and SFDVKD. The CDR3 reads CATSYPQGNRSYEQYF. DNA for the CDR3: TGTGCCACCAGTTATCCCCAGGGAAATAGGTCCTACGAGCAGTACTTC.

This clonotype was detected a few times. The rearrangement uses TRBV6-1 and TRBJ1-1, with a tentative D call TRBD1 (5 bases). This CDR3 contains 14 residues. In germline, CDR1 is MNHNS, CDR2 SASEGT. The V end lost 3 bases, the J end lost 1 base, and 9 bases lay between the germline ends. The CDR3 nucleotides are TGTGCCAGCAGTGACAGGGCGCAGAACACTGAAGCTTTCTTT. It is translated as CASSDRAQNTEAFF.

This clonotype was observed a few times. The rearrangement joins TRBV24-1 to TRBJ2-5, with D unclear. Germline values: CDR1 KGHDR, CDR2 SFDVKD. V dropped 4 bases and J dropped 3 bases, with 2 bases sitting between them. The CDR3 length is 11 residues. Here the CDR3 reads CATSEEETQYF. In DNA, the CDR3 is TGTGCCACCAGTGAGGAAGAGACCCAGTACTTC.

This clonotype occurred a few times. The rearrangement joins TRBV27 to TRBJ2-1; TRBD2 might be the D (5 bases). This CDR3 region has 15 residues. CDR1 and CDR2 (germline): MNHEY, SMNVEV (reference sequence). Trimming took off 5 bases at V and 5 bases at J, with 16 bases between the two ends. The CDR3 coding sequence is TGTGCCAGCAGTGGGTTCGGACTTGGCGACAATGAGCAGTTCTTC. It codes for CASSGFGLGDNEQFF.